This T cell receptor beta chain was captured by sequencing in a study of T cells expressing NK-cell markers. Study-wide points: The dominant NKG2C+ clonotypes represented about 1.0-7.5% of CD8+ T cells in five or six donors.

Reprocessing the 5' RACE reads, TCRdb reports a single entry for every CDR3 protein and omits DNA. The sample has 200,000 to 300,000 distinct CDR3 sequences; the top ten hold roughly 4.2%. The CDR3 loop spans 15 amino acids. Germline lookup yields CDR1 LNHNV and CDR2 YYDKDF (reference sequence). With respect to this clonotype: Its matching antigen is unknown.

Sequenced input: blood T cells: a sorted CD56 or NKG2C T cell subset, CD4+ or CD8+ T cells, or bulk PBMC T cells (not recorded which). The chain has TRBV15 and TRBJ1-6. The receptor was isolated from a woman between 18 and 75 years old in good health. CDR3 sequence reads: CATSRDRGTNSPLHF. Drawing the rest from reference TRBV15 and TRBJ1-6, the complete variable domain is DAMVIQNPRYQVTQFGKPVTLSCSQTLNHNVMYWYQQKSSQAPKLLFHYYDKDFNNEADTPDNFQSRRPNTSFCFLDIRSPGLGDTAMYLCATSRDRGTNSPLHFGNGTRLTVT.